This T cell receptor beta chain was sequenced in a study of cytomegalovirus exposure and HLA in healthy donors. This PCR relied on a set of 60 Vbeta primers and 13 Jbeta primers. This table comes from immunoSEQ multiplex PCR, and its TCRdb copy is limited to in-frame clones, with some not included. The sample has some 150,000 clones, 80% to 90% seen once. Study outcomes and limitations: Among the CMV-associated chains, three were confirmed in vitro as specific for CMV antigens. A missense DCLRE1C variant was associated with V- and J-gene trimming of TCR beta chains in a later analysis, and an independent cohort replicated the association. Previous analysis showed most TCR beta V segments were productive about 87% or about 30% of the time. Near-uniform donor sequencing depth was presumed by presence/absence analyses.

Between the trimmed V and J ends, which lost 6 bases and 0 bases, there was a span of 8 bases. The CDR3 is made up of 13 amino acids. Germline V CDR1 and CDR2: SGHTA, FQGTGA. Regarding this clone: Its antigen remains unknown.

The receptor was derived from a woman in her thirties in good health and CMV-seropositive. What was sequenced was PBMCs. The chain employs TRBV7-3 and TRBJ2-5; the D gene is possibly TRBD2 (5 bases). This CDR3 reads CASSRGNQETQYF. As DNA, the CDR3 is TGTGCCAGCAGTCGGGGTAACCAAGAGACCCAGTACTTC.